This T cell receptor (beta chain) was identified in a study of blood T cell repertoires in COVID-19. Background on the study: COVID-19 samples from acute and convalescent phases originated in the United States, Italy and Spain. Nucleic acid was either cDNA or gDNA, and it came from T cells, B-cell-depleted T cells, or PBMCs.

The CDR3 consists of 13 residues. V lost 6 bases and J lost 10; bases outside the gene matches: 14. From germline, CDR1 is SQVTM and CDR2 ANQGSEA. Under the authors' procedure: How many nucleated cells were present was estimated from reference gene primer amplification. The method was immunoSEQ multiplex PCR; TCRdb's version includes in-frame clones alone and lacks a portion of them. That table supplies the V and J calls and clone size; D and trimming were determined from the DNA. The sample consists of almost 85,000 clones, approximately 90% of them appearing once. Grouping used clinical history reported by participants in a survey and questionnaire.

The rearrangement uses TRBV29-1 and TRBJ2-7; 8 positions match TRBD2. The sample consisted of PBMCs or T cells enriched from blood (not recorded which). The TCR sequence derives from a woman between 45 and 65 years old with acute COVID-19. The DNA of the CDR3 is TGCAGCGTGTTGCCGTCCTCTAGCGGGCTTCAGTACTTC. Amino acid sequence: CSVLPSSSGLQYF.